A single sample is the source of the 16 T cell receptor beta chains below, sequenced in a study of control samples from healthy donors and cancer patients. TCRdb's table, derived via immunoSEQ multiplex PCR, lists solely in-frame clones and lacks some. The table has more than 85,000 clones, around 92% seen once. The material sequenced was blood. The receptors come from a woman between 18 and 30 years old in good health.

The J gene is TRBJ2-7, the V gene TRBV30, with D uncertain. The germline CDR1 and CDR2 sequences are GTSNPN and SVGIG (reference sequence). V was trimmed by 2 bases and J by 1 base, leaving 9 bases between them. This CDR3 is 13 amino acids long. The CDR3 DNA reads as TGTGCCTGGAGTACTTCTTTATCCTACGAGCAGTACTTC. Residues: CAWSTSLSYEQYF.

The CDR3 reads CASSVGGQTEAFF. The CDR3 nucleotides read TGTGCCAGCAGCGTAGGGGGTCAAACTGAAGCTTTCTTT. The rearrangement links TRBV9 to TRBJ1-1; D not certain. CDR3 size: 13 residues. Germline V gene lookup returns CDR1 SGDLS and CDR2 YYNGEE. The V end lost 0 bases, the J end lost 5 bases, and 8 bases lay between the germline ends.

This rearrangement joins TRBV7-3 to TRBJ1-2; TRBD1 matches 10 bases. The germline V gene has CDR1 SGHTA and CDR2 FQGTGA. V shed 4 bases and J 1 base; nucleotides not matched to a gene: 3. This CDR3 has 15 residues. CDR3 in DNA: TGTGCCAGCAGCTGGGGGACAGGGGTTAACTATGGCTACACCTTC. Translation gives CASSWGTGVNYGYTF. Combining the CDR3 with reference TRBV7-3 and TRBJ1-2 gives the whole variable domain GAGVSQTPSNKVTEKGKYVELRCDPISGHTALYWYRQSLGQGPEFLIYFQGTGAADDSGLPNDRFFAVRPEGSVSTLKIQRTERGDSAVYLCASSWGTGVNYGYTFGSGTRLTVV.

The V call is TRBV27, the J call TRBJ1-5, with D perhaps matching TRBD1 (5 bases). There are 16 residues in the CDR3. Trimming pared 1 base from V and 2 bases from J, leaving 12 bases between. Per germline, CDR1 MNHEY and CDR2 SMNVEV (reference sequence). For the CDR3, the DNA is TGTGCCAGCAGTTTATTCGGGGGAATCGGCAATCAGCCCCAGCATTTT. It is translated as CASSLFGGIGNQPQHF.

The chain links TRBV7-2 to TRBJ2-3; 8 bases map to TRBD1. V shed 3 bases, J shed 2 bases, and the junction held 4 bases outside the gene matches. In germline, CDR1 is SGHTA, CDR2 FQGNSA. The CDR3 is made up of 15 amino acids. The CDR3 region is CASSFGQGVTDTQYF. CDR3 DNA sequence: TGTGCCAGCAGCTTCGGACAGGGAGTCACAGATACGCAGTATTTT.

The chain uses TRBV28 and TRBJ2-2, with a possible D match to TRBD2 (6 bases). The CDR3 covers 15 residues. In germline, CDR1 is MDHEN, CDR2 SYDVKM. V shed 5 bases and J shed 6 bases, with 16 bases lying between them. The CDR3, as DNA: TGTGCCAGCAGTCAATGGGGGGTTAGCGCCGGGGAGCTGTTTTTT. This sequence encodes CASSQWGVSAGELFF.

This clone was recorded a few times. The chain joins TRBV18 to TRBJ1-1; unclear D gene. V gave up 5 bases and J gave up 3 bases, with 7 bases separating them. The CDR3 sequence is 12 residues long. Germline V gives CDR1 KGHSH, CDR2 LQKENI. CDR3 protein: CASSNRDTEAFF. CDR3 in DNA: TGTGCCAGCTCAAACAGAGACACTGAAGCTTTCTTT.

CDR3 protein: CASSEALAGGYQETQYF. DNA of the CDR3: TGTGCCAGCAGCGAAGCTTTGGCGGGAGGTTACCAAGAGACCCAGTACTTC. V gene TRBV7-2 combines with J gene TRBJ2-5, with 8 bases fitting TRBD2. Per germline, CDR1 SGHTA and CDR2 FQGNSA. There are 17 residues in the CDR3. J was trimmed by 0 bases and V by 5 bases; bases with no gene match: 11.

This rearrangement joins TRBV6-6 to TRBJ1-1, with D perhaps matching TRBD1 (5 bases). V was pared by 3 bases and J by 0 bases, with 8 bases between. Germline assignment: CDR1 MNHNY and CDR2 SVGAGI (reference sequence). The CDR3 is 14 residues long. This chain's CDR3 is CASSYPGVNTEAFF. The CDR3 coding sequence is TGTGCCAGCAGTTATCCGGGGGTGAACACTGAAGCTTTCTTT.

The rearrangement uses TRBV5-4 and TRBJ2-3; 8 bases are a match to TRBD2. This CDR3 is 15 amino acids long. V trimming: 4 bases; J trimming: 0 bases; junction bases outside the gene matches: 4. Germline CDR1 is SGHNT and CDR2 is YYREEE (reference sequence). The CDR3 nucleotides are TGTGCCAGCAGCCCCGGGACTAGAAGCACAGATACGCAGTATTTT. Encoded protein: CASSPGTRSTDTQYF.

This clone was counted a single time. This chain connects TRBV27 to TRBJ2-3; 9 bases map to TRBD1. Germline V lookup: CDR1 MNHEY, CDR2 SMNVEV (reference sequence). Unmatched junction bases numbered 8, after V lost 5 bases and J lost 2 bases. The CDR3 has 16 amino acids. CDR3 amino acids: CASSPHDRGSTDTQYF. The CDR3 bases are TGTGCCAGCAGTCCCCATGACAGGGGGTCCACAGATACGCAGTATTTT.

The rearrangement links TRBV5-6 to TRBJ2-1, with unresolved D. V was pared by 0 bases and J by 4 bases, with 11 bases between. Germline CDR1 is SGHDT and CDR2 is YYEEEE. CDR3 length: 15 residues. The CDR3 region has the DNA TGTGCCAGCAGCTTGGTCCAGGCAGGTTACAATGAGCAGTTCTTC. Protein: CASSLVQAGYNEQFF.

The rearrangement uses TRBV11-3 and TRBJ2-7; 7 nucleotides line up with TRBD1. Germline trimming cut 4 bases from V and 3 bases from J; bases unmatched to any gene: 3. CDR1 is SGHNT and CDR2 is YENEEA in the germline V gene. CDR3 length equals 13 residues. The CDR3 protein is CASSSRQGYEQYF. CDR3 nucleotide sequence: TGTGCCAGCAGCTCCCGACAGGGCTACGAGCAGTACTTC.

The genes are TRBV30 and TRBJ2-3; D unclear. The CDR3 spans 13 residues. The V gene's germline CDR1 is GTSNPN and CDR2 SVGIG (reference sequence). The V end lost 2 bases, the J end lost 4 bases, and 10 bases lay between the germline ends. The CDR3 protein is CAWSRINSDTQYF. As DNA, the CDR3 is TGTGCCTGGAGTCGAATTAATTCAGATACGCAGTATTTT. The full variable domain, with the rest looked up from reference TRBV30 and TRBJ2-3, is SQTIHQWPATLVQPVGSPLSLECTVEGTSNPNLYWYRQAAGRGLQLLFYSVGIGQISSEVPQNLSASRPQDRQFILSSKKLLLSDSGFYLCAWSRINSDTQYFGPGTRLTVL.

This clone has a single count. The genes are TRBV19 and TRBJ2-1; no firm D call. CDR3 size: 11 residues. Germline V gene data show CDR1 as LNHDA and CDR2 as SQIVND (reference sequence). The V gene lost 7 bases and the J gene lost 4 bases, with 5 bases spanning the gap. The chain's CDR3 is CASIGYNEQFF. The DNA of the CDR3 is TGTGCCAGTATAGGTTACAATGAGCAGTTCTTC.

The CDR3: CASSTYRGPNTGANVLTF. Here the CDR3 DNA reads TGTGCCAGCAGCACGTACAGGGGGCCGAACACAGGGGCCAACGTCCTGACTTTC. V is TRBV5-6 and J is TRBJ2-6; TRBD1 matches 9 bases. There are 18 residues in the CDR3. Germline loops: CDR1 SGHDT, CDR2 YYEEEE. Trimming took 4 bases from V and 4 from J; bases not matched to a gene: 12. Full variable domain (outside the CDR3, taken from reference TRBV5-6 and TRBJ2-6): DAGVTQSPTHLIKTRGQQVTLRCSPKSGHDTVSWYQQALGQGPQFIFQYYEEEERQRGNFPDRFSGHQFPNYSSELNVNALLLGDSALYLCASSTYRGPNTGANVLTFGAGSRLTVL.